This is a list of T cell receptor beta chains from one sample in a study of graft-versus-host responses after intestinal transplantation. Sequenced by immunoSEQ multiplex PCR; TCRdb stores in-frame clones only, minus some. In the table there are some 85,000 clones, more than 75% of which are singletons. Their antigen targets remain unknown. Sequenced material: unstimulated CD8+ T cells sorted from spleen or lymph node cells, taken before transplant. The source is a human donor who was the organ donor for an intestinal transplant. Each CDR3 is given with its conserved first and last residue. The D gene is left open where the match is weak. Clone sizes are given selectively: once, few, many, or a class where the clone is expanded.

J | V | D | size | CDR3 | DNA
TRBJ2-1 | TRBV5-1 | . | . | CASEGDNEQFF | TGCGCCAGCGAGGGGGATAATGAGCAGTTCTTC
TRBJ1-2 | TRBV27 | . | . | CASSPIGGFYGYTF | TGTGCCAGCAGTCCAATAGGGGGGTTCTATGGCTACACCTTC
TRBJ1-1 | TRBV28 | . | . | CASSLSGLLLHTEAFF | TGTGCCAGCAGTTTATCCGGCCTACTCTTGCACACTGAAGCTTTCTTT
TRBJ1-5 | TRBV2 | TRBD1 | . | CASSERGQHSNQPQHF | TGTGCCAGCAGTGAAAGGGGGCAGCATAGCAATCAGCCCCAGCATTTT
TRBJ2-2 | TRBV28 | . | . | CASRTNRDTNTGELFF | TGTGCCAGCAGGACCAACCGGGACACTAACACCGGGGAGCTGTTTTTT
TRBJ2-1 | TRBV7-6 | . | . | CASSLRATYNEQFF | TGTGCCAGCAGCCTCCGGGCCACCTACAATGAGCAGTTCTTC
TRBJ1-3 | TRBV5-1 | TRBD1 | . | CASSPLRGSDRGSPAGNTIYF | TGCGCCAGCAGCCCCCTTAGGGGCAGCGACAGGGGTTCCCCTGCAGGAAACACCATATATTTT
TRBJ1-2 | TRBV5-6 | . | . | CASSLVRFYGYTF | TGTGCCAGCAGCTTGGTGCGGTTCTATGGCTACACCTTC
TRBJ1-5 | TRBV19 | . | . | CASSIGGARPQHF | TGTGCCAGTAGTATTGGGGGGGCACGGCCCCAGCATTTT
TRBJ2-1 | TRBV5-1 | TRBD2 | once | CASSLSSGGNGNEQFF | TGCGCCAGCAGCTTGAGTTCGGGGGGGAACGGCAATGAGCAGTTCTTC
TRBJ1-1 | TRBV25-1 | . | . | CASRAWGINTEAFF | TGTGCCAGCAGGGCATGGGGTATTAACACTGAAGCTTTCTTT
TRBJ2-7 | TRBV18 | . | . | CASSPSFDEQYF | TGTGCCAGCTCACCCTCTTTTGACGAGCAGTACTTC
TRBJ1-3 | TRBV7-6 | . | . | CASSPADSGNTIYF | TGTGCCAGCAGCCCCGCCGACTCTGGAAACACCATATATTTT
TRBJ2-1 | TRBV28 | . | . | CASSLIVNEQFF | TGTGCCAGCAGTTTAATAGTGAATGAGCAGTTCTTC
TRBJ1-2 | TRBV4-2 | . | . | CASSQEDALSEGYTF | TGTGCCAGCAGCCAAGAGGACGCACTGTCGGAAGGCTACACCTTC
TRBJ2-3 | TRBV30 | TRBD1 | . | CAWMSGTGTDTQYF | TGTGCCTGGATGTCCGGGACAGGCACAGATACGCAGTATTTT
TRBJ2-5 | TRBV9 | TRBD2 | . | CASSVGRSGGGQETQYF | TGTGCCAGCAGCGTAGGAAGGAGCGGCGGGGGACAAGAGACCCAGTACTTC
TRBJ1-1 | TRBV6-1 | . | . | CASRPRAGTEAFF | TGTGCCAGCAGACCCCGGGCAGGGACTGAAGCTTTCTTT
TRBJ1-1 | TRBV6-5 | . | . | CASRPRAGTEAFF | TGTGCCAGCAGACCCCGGGCAGGGACTGAAGCTTTCTTT
TRBJ1-1 | TRBV9 | . | . | CASSDGGGRAFF | TGTGCCAGCAGCGATGGGGGGGGCAGGGCTTTCTTT
TRBJ2-1 | TRBV28 | . | . | CASSFNHLGVRSSYNEQFF | TGTGCCAGCAGTTTTAATCATTTGGGGGTCAGGAGCTCCTACAATGAGCAGTTCTTC
TRBJ1-1 | TRBV7-9 | TRBD1 | few | CASSSTLTGVGSEAFF | TGTGCCAGCAGCTCGACATTGACAGGGGTAGGCTCTGAAGCTTTCTTT
TRBJ1-2 | TRBV4-1 | . | . | CASSLGMGANYGYTF | TGCGCCAGCAGCCTTGGGATGGGAGCTAACTATGGCTACACCTTC
TRBJ1-5 | TRBV4-1 | . | . | CASSQDGEWENQPQHF | TGCGCCAGCAGCCAAGACGGGGAATGGGAGAATCAGCCCCAGCATTTT
TRBJ2-3 | TRBV6-1 | . | . | CASSEGRLITDTQYF | TGTGCCAGCAGTGAGGGTCGTTTAATTACAGATACGCAGTATTTT
TRBJ1-3 | TRBV2 | . | once | CASTRGDDGRNSGNTIYF | TGTGCCAGCACCCGGGGGGACGACGGACGGAACTCTGGAAACACCATATATTTT
TRBJ1-1 | TRBV2 | . | . | CASPRENTEAFF | TGTGCCAGCCCTAGAGAGAACACTGAAGCTTTCTTT
TRBJ2-2 | TRBV28 | . | . | CASTGQGNTGELFF | TGTGCCAGCACGGGCCAGGGGAACACCGGGGAGCTGTTTTTT
TRBJ1-1 | TRBV6-5 | . | . | CASSYPTRGGNTEAFF | TGTGCCAGCAGTTACCCCACTCGTGGGGGGAACACTGAAGCTTTCTTT
TRBJ2-3 | TRBV28 | TRBD2 | . | CASSGTSGGLTDTQYF | TGTGCCAGCAGTGGGACTAGCGGGGGGCTCACAGATACGCAGTATTTT
TRBJ2-7 | TRBV4-1 | TRBD1 | . | CASSQVESGTGVYEQYF | TGCGCCAGCAGCCAAGTAGAGAGTGGGACAGGGGTCTACGAGCAGTACTTC
TRBJ1-1 | TRBV27 | . | once | CASSPGVLAEAFF | TGTGCCAGCAGCCCCGGAGTCCTGGCTGAAGCTTTCTTT
TRBJ1-1 | TRBV4-2 | . | few | CASSLGNTEAFF | TGTGCCAGCAGCCTCGGGAACACTGAAGCTTTCTTT
TRBJ2-1 | TRBV7-3 | TRBD1 | . | CASSFGTGGYEQFF | TGTGCCAGCAGCTTTGGAACAGGGGGGTATGAGCAGTTCTTC
TRBJ2-7 | TRBV27 | TRBD2 | . | CASSSGAFYEQYF | TGTGCCAGCTCGAGCGGGGCTTTCTACGAGCAGTACTTC
TRBJ2-2 | TRBV25-1 | . | few | CASSAPGPNFAGELFF | TGTGCCAGCAGTGCGCCGGGCCCTAATTTTGCCGGGGAGCTGTTTTTT
TRBJ2-7 | TRBV4-1 | . | . | CASGGWRAGSYEQYF | TGCGCCAGCGGAGGTTGGCGGGCAGGATCCTACGAGCAGTACTTC
TRBJ2-7 | TRBV10-3 | . | . | CAISERPIGSYEQYF | TGTGCCATCAGTGAAAGACCCATAGGCTCCTACGAGCAGTACTTC
TRBJ2-3 | TRBV5-4 | . | . | CASSLRFTDTQYF | TGTGCCAGCAGCCTCAGATTCACAGATACGCAGTATTTT
TRBJ2-7 | TRBV27 | . | . | CASSLNGYSYEQYF | TGTGCCAGCAGTTTAAATGGCTACTCCTACGAGCAGTACTTC
TRBJ2-2 | TRBV6-1 | TRBD1 | . | CAGTGGVNTGELFF | TGTGCCGGGACAGGGGGCGTGAACACCGGGGAGCTGTTTTTT
TRBJ2-7 | TRBV5-1 | . | . | CASSSLQTGTYEQYF | TGCGCCAGCAGCTCCCTCCAAACAGGGACCTACGAGCAGTACTTC
TRBJ2-1 | TRBV10-2 | . | once | CASSASPGYPNEQFF | TGCGCCAGCTCCGCAAGTCCAGGGTACCCCAATGAGCAGTTCTTC
TRBJ2-7 | TRBV27 | . | few | CASWGGHEQYF | TGTGCCAGCTGGGGGGGGCACGAGCAGTACTTC
TRBJ1-3 | TRBV6-5 | . | . | CASSRGSGNTIYF | TGTGCCAGCAGCCGGGGGTCTGGAAACACCATATATTTT
TRBJ1-2 | TRBV4-2 | . | . | CASSQVLNPYGYTF | TGTGCCAGCAGCCAAGTTTTGAATCCCTATGGCTACACCTTC
TRBJ1-2 | TRBV6-5 | TRBD1 | once | CASSWETGGYYGYTF | TGTGCCAGCAGTTGGGAGACAGGGGGATACTATGGCTACACCTTC
TRBJ2-3 | TRBV28 | TRBD2 | . | CASSLEGGLGELDTQYF | TGTGCCAGCAGTCTCGAAGGGGGACTAGGGGAATTAGATACGCAGTATTTT
TRBJ1-6 | TRBV9 | . | medium-sized | CASSPKDRTYNSPLHF | TGTGCCAGCAGCCCAAAAGACAGGACTTATAATTCACCCCTCCACTTT
TRBJ2-5 | TRBV28 | . | . | CASSIRVGSETQYF | TGTGCCAGCAGTATAAGGGTCGGTTCGGAGACCCAGTACTTC